This record concerns one T cell receptor beta chain sequence. Its binding antigen is unknown. No base qualities exist here, and no much larger clone lies one base off it. The data are from a study of siplizumab effects on memory and regulatory T cells (dated by TCRdb to between 2018 and 2021). Broadly, across the study: The study examined how the anti-CD2 antibody siplizumab affects alloreactive T-cell subsets in allogeneic mixed lymphocyte reactions built from human PBMCs.

Sorted unstimulated T cells and proliferating T cells recovered from mixed lymphocyte reactions underwent TCRbeta CDR3 sequencing. Fresh whole blood from over 8 HLA-typed healthy donors was used to isolate PBMCs. General study outcomes and caveats: Among mappable alloreactive CD4+ clones, an average Treg-derived fraction of less than 70% was observed with siplizumab, compared with 26.9% in control reactions. Because sequences at frequencies below about 10^-5 were poorly captured, only a minor fraction of alloreactive clones could be mapped back to unstimulated subsets. About 75-96% of proliferating CD4+ or CD8+ clones could not be given a naive or memory phenotype. The suppressive function of proliferating Tregs from siplizumab cultures was not functionally confirmed. Unstimulated naive T cells appeared more diverse than memory T cells, and naive cells seemed to contribute substantially to the alloresponse. The cumulative frequency of alloreactive sequences that could be traced back to unstimulated CD4+ memory T cells was significantly reduced by siplizumab.

Library generation was performed with the immunoSEQ multiplex PCR assay. About 9.1 x 10^4 TCR templates per sample were assayed on the deep sequencing platform. Genomic DNA extracted from sorted T cells was used for TCRbeta CDR3 sequencing. The original methods were these. The R programming language was used for the clonal analysis of the TCRbeta CDR3 data. Comparing unstimulated samples against CFSE-low samples taken after the reaction was how alloreactive CD4+ and CD8+ clones were defined. By matching sequences to the repertoires of sorted unstimulated Treg and non-Treg cells, each alloreactive CD4+ clone was assigned a regulatory or non-regulatory origin. TCRdb retrieved this table from immuneACCESS and kept in-frame rearrangements only. Not all clones are present; in checked studies, unresolved V genes account for under half, and no reason is known for the remainder. V and J calls and clone size are copied from that table; D and trimming were computed from the DNA. This sample has around 78,000 clones in its table, and about 89% of those were observed once. The top ten clones comprise more than 25% of the sample.

The CDR3 holds 16 amino acids from the cysteine to the phenylalanine. Solely the CDR3 DNA is kept, with 48 bases framed from the first base. The germline V gene (reference sequence) yields SEHNR for CDR1 and FQNEAQ for CDR2. Trimming takes 5 bases off V and 3 bases off J; junction bases not matched to a gene: 10. The sequence links TRBV7-9 to TRBJ2-7, with TRBD1 identical over 10 junction bases. Sequenced input: CD8+ T cells sorted from blood. The sequence came from a human donor in good health. The nucleotides are TGTGCCAGCAGCCCAAGGCCCGGGACAGGGGTCTACGAGCAGTACTTC. Its product reads: CASSPRPGTGVYEQYF.